Below are 5 T cell receptor beta chains sequenced from a single sample in a study of CD8+ T cells in alopecia areata. Following extraction, RNA underwent reverse transcription to cDNA, which served as the sequencing template. Assay: immunoSEQ multiplex PCR; the TCRdb copy retains only in-frame clones and omits some. Of 150,000 to 200,000 clones listed, under 80% are singletons. Described treatment: oral pan-JAK inhibitor, 5-10 mg twice daily. The sample here was CD4+ T cells sorted from blood, taken between weeks 47 and 50, from a patient treated with tofacitinib. The origin of the receptors is a human donor with alopecia areata.

The J gene is TRBJ2-5, the V gene TRBV6-1; D assignment may be TRBD1 or TRBD2 (5 bases each). In germline, CDR1 is MNHNS, CDR2 SASEGT. This CDR3 has 15 amino acids. V lost 6 bases to trimming and J lost 5 bases, with 19 bases between them. The CDR3 nucleotides are TGTGCCAGCAGCATAATGGTGGGGGACGGTGAGACCCAGTACTTC. It specifies CASSIMVGDGETQYF.

The chain is built from TRBV20-1 and TRBJ2-3; D remains ambiguous. Per the germline V gene, CDR1 is DFQATT and CDR2 is SNEGSKA (reference sequence). CDR3 length equals 11 residues. Between the trimmed V and J ends, which lost 3 bases and 4 bases, there was a span of 5 bases. The CDR3: CSARIADTQYF. The CDR3 coding sequence is TGCAGTGCTAGGATTGCAGATACGCAGTATTTT.

This clone was detected only a few times. Within the sample, other DNA sequences also encode this same CDR3. V usage is TRBV27 and J usage is TRBJ1-2; a weak D match, TRBD1 (6 bases). This CDR3 has 13 amino acids. Trimming pared 6 bases from V and 5 bases from J, leaving 13 bases between. Germline lookup yields CDR1 MNHEY and CDR2 SMNVEV (reference sequence). CDR3 nucleotides: TGTGCCAGCAGGCCACAGGGTGAATATGGCTACACCTTC. Translated, it gives CASRPQGEYGYTF.

CDR3 loop: CASSPNPGGGYTF. The CDR3 nucleotides are TGTGCCAGCAGCCCCAATCCAGGAGGTGGCTACACCTTC. V and J are TRBV11-2 and TRBJ1-2; no clear D gene. V shed 5 bases and J shed 7 bases, with 14 bases lying between them. The length of the CDR3 is 13 residues. The germline CDR1 and CDR2 sequences are SGHAT and FQNNGV.

The chain joins TRBV30 to TRBJ1-1; D possibly corresponds to TRBD1 (5 bases). The ends were cut back, 3 bases at V and 6 bases at J, with 11 bases in the middle. CDR3 length equals 12 residues. Germline V gives CDR1 GTSNPN, CDR2 SVGIG (reference sequence). The CDR3 DNA follows: TGTGCCTGGAGCTACGGGACCGCTGAAGCTTTCTTT. Protein product: CAWSYGTAEAFF.